Shown below are 9 T cell receptor beta chains from a single sample sequenced in a study of Graves' ophthalmopathy and Graves' hyperthyroidism (dated by TCRdb to the late 2010s). The sample was run on an Illumina HiSeq 2000. For repertoire sequencing, TCR beta CDR3 regions were amplified from RNA transcripts. The first round of RT-PCR was done with HTBI primers and the Qiagen OneStep RT-PCR kit, and was followed by a second round of multiplex PCR, then size selection and purification. TCRdb reran the public reads through fastp at Q25 and MiXCR, keeping productive beta chains. Rows matching on CDR3 protein sequence are summarized as one entry with the most common DNA and genes. This sample has about 1.1 million distinct CDR3 sequences in its table, and about 35% of those were observed once. Jointly, the top ten make up around 10% of the sample. Sequencing was carried out using peripheral blood or thyroid tissue (not recorded which). These receptors were obtained from an adult man with Graves' hyperthyroidism.

The sample holds many counts of this clonotype. The chain employs TRBV7-9 and TRBJ1-1, with D hard to call. V was clipped by 1 base and J by 8 bases, with 29 bases between them. The CDR3 totals 19 residues. CDR1 is SEHNR, CDR2 FQNEAQ, per germline (reference sequence). The CDR3 sequence is CASSLDPFFSRSGNGEAFF. The DNA for the CDR3 is TGTGCCAGCAGCTTAGACCCATTCTTTTCACGATCCGGTAACGGGGAAGCTTTCTTT.

This clonotype was picked up a small number of times. The chain has TRBV29-1 and TRBJ1-1, with unresolved D. The V and J ends lost 7 bases and 3 bases respectively, with 6 bases between them. CDR3 length: 10 amino acids. CDR1 is SQVTM, CDR2 ANQGSEA, per germline. The DNA of the CDR3 is TGCAGCGACGGGGACACTGAAGCTTTCTTT. Protein product: CSDGDTEAFF.

This clonotype has ten or more counts. The chain employs TRBV7-8 and TRBJ1-6, with no clear D. The germline V gene has CDR1 SGHVS and CDR2 FQNEAQ. This CDR3 spans 16 amino acids. The germline V and J ends were trimmed by 4 bases and 0 bases, with 10 bases remaining between them. As DNA, the CDR3 is TGTGCCAGCAGCTCCCGGACTAGCTCCTATAATTCACCCCTCCACTTT. Protein: CASSSRTSSYNSPLHF.

The J gene is TRBJ2-5, the V gene TRBV7-8; tentatively, D is TRBD2 (6 bases). This CDR3 is built from 15 residues. Trimming cost V 7 bases and J 4 bases, with 19 bases left between them. The germline V gene encodes CDR1 SGHVS and CDR2 FQNEAQ. This CDR3 is CASIPRRAGSETQYF. CDR3 nucleotide sequence: TGTGCCAGCATCCCCAGACGGGCGGGATCAGAGACCCAGTACTTC.

The rearrangement joins TRBV11-2 to TRBJ2-7; TRBD2 matches 9 bases. Germline CDR1 and CDR2: SGHAT and FQNNGV. The CDR3 is 18 amino acids. V lost 1 base, J lost 3 bases, and 13 bases stayed unmatched. The CDR3 protein is CASSLVLAGRDFRYEQYF. The CDR3 DNA reads as TGTGCCAGCAGCTTAGTGCTAGCGGGGAGAGATTTCCGCTACGAGCAGTACTTC.

The rearrangement links TRBV6-6 to TRBJ2-7, with a weak D call TRBD2 (5 bases). The CDR3 loop spans 13 amino acids. CDR1 is MNHNY and CDR2 is SVGAGI in the germline V gene (reference sequence). V shed 5 bases and J shed 5 bases, with 13 bases lying between them. The CDR3 loop reads CASSAGPGDEQYF. The DNA for the CDR3 is TGTGCCAGCAGTGCAGGACCCGGGGACGAGCAGTACTTC.

V is TRBV7-6 and J is TRBJ1-4; tentatively, D is TRBD1 (5 bases). The V and J ends lost 4 bases and 6 bases respectively, with 18 bases between them. The CDR3 has 16 amino acids. CDR1 and CDR2 (germline): SGHVS, FNYEAQ. CDR3 bases: TGTGCCAGCAGCTCGGGACTAGCGGGAGGTGATGAAAAACTGTTTTTT. Encoded protein: CASSSGLAGGDEKLFF.

This clonotype showed up many times. This chain links TRBV19 with TRBJ1-5; TRBD1 agrees at 7 bases. This CDR3 is built from 14 residues. V shed 10 bases and J 6 bases; nucleotides not matched to a gene: 12. Looked up from germline, CDR1 is LNHDA and CDR2 is SQIVND (reference sequence). This CDR3 is CATAGGRAGQPQHF. The CDR3 coding sequence is TGTGCCACCGCAGGGGGGAGGGCCGGTCAGCCCCAGCATTTT.

This rearrangement joins TRBV2 to TRBJ2-5; weak D call: TRBD1 (6 bases). V was pared by 7 bases and J by 4 bases, with 10 bases between. Per germline, CDR1 SNHLY and CDR2 FYNNEI. This CDR3 comprises 12 residues. The CDR3 loop reads CASIRGGETQYF. CDR3 DNA: TGTGCCAGCATACGAGGGGGAGAGACCCAGTACTTC.